The following is a TCR beta chain sequence with its context. Antigen unknown. The entry originates in a study of early T cells in non-severe SARS-CoV-2 infection. Turning to the study itself: Investigators sequenced bulk RNA drawn from unsorted whole blood, and chains remained unpaired. Broader study findings: Matches to VDJdb favored anti-spike CD8 responses and missed private and CD4 specificities.

Unique molecular identifier tags were affixed to discrete cDNA molecules. TCRdb passed the 5' RACE reads through MiXCR, listing each CDR3 protein once. The repertoire holds tens of thousands of distinct CDR3 sequences, with 4.5% as singletons. This CDR3 is 14 amino acids long. The ends were cut back, 11 bases at V and 3 bases at J, with 20 bases in the middle. V is TRBV23-1 and J is TRBJ2-7, with D perhaps TRBD1 or TRBD2 (6 bases each). TRBV23-1 counts as an open reading frame of uncertain function. This receptor was taken from an adult who was a healthcare worker with PCR-confirmed SARS-CoV-2 infection or an uninfected control (not recorded which). The sample taken for sequencing was whole blood. This CDR3 reads CARRRGHRLYEQYF. The CDR3 DNA sequence: TGCGCCCGACGGAGGGGACACCGCCTCTACGAGCAGTACTTC.